This is a list of T cell receptor beta chains from one sample in a study of blood T cell repertoires in COVID-19. The protocol was immunoSEQ multiplex PCR, while the TCRdb copy is restricted to in-frame clones and leaves out a portion. Among more than 100,000 clones, 82% were seen once, and the ten largest hold about 4.2%. The sequenced sample was peripheral blood. These receptors were taken from a woman in her 70s with acute or convalescent COVID-19. CDR3s leave out the opening cysteine and the closing phenylalanine or tryptophan. A D gene is named only where the DNA matches it firmly. Size values are once, few and many counts, or a class for expanded clones, and some rows have none.

V gene	clone size	D gene	CDR3 length	CDR3 protein
TRBV7-6	NA	TRBD1	12	ASSIDRGPYEQY
TRBV7-9	NA	TRBD1	13	ASSFPGTGYNEQF
TRBV3-1/TRBV3-2	few	TRBD1	11	ASSSDRAYHYT
TRBV2	NA	TRBD1	12	ASKQGTSGWGYT
TRBV30	NA	NA	14	AWSPRRWPTNEKLF
TRBV2	NA	NA	10	ASSGGPDGYT
TRBV11-3	NA	TRBD2	16	ASSLDRLWGGSSYEQY
TRBV11-1	NA	TRBD1	12	ASSLRTGSYGYT
TRBV9	once	TRBD2	13	ASSLAGGLTDTQY
TRBV4-3	NA	NA	13	ASSQDWLGTSGYT
TRBV18	NA	TRBD1	15	ASSSTPQAGQGFGYT
TRBV5-1	NA	TRBD1	13	ASSLRDRPTGELF
TRBV4-3	NA	NA	13	ASSRLREDGYGYT
TRBV15	NA	TRBD1	12	ATSRDRDSETQY
TRBV2	NA	NA	13	ASSVSRTNTGELF
TRBV19	NA	NA	11	ASSIGQGYTIY